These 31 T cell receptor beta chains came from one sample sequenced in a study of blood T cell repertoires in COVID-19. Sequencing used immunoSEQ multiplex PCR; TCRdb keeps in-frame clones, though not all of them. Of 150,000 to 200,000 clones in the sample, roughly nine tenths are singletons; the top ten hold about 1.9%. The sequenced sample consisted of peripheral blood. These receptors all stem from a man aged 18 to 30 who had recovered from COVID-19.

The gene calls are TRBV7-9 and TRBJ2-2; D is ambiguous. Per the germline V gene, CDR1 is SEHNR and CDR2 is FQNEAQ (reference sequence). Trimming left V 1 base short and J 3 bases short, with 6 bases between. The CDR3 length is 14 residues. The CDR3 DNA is TGTGCCAGCAGCTTAGGGCTGGACACCGGGGAGCTGTTTTTT. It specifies CASSLGLDTGELFF.

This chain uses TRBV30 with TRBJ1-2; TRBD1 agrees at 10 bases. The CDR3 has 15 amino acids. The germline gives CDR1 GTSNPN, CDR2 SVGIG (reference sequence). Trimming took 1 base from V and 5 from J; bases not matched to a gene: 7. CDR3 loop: CAWSGGQGRFYGYTF. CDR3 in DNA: TGTGCCTGGAGTGGGGGACAGGGGAGATTTTATGGCTACACCTTC.

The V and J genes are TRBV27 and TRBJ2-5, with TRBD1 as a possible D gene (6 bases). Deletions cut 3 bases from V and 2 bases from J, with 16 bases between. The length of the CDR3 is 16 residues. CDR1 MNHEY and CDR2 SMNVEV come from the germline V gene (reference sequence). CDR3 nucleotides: TGTGCCAGCAGTTTGGGATCCGGGACACTACAAGAGACCCAGTACTTC. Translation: CASSLGSGTLQETQYF.

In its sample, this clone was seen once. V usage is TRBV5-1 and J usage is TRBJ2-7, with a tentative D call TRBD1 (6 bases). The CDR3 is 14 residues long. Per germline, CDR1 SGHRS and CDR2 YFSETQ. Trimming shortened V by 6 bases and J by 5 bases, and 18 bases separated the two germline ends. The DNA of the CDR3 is TGCGCCAGCACCTTTTCGCAGGGACACAACGAGCAGTACTTC. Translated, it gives CASTFSQGHNEQYF.

The CDR3 sequence is CASSRGRGQPRDGYTF. The CDR3, as DNA: TGTGCCAGCAGTCGGGGCAGGGGGCAACCCCGGGACGGCTACACCTTC. V and J are TRBV27 and TRBJ1-2; TRBD1 matches at 8 bases. Germline V CDR1 and CDR2: MNHEY, SMNVEV (reference sequence). The CDR3 spans 16 residues. V shed 5 bases and J 8 bases; nucleotides not matched to a gene: 16.

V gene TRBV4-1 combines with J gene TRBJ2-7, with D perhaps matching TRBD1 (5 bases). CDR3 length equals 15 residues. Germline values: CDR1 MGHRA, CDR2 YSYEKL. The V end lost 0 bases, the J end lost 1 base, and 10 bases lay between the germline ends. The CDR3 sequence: CASSQDQGKSYEQYF. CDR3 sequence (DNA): TGCGCCAGCAGCCAAGATCAGGGAAAATCCTACGAGCAGTACTTC.

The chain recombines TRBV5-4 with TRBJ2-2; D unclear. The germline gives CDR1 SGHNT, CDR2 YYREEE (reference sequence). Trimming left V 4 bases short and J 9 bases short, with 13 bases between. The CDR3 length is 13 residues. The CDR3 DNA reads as TGTGCCAGCAGCCAGATCGGGTCCCGGGAGCTGTTTTTT. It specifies CASSQIGSRELFF.

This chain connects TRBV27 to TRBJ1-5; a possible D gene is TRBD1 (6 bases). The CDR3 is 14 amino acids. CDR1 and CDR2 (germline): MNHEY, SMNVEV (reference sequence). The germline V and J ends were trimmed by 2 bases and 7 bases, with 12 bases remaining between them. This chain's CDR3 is CASSLRGAGQPQHF. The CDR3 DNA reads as TGTGCCAGCAGTTTACGGGGGGCCGGACAGCCCCAGCATTTT.

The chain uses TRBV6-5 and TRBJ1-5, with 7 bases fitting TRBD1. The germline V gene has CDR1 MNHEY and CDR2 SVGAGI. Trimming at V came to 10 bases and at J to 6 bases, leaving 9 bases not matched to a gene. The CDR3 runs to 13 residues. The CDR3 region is CATEDRDRQPQHF. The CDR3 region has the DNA TGTGCCACCGAAGACAGGGACCGTCAGCCCCAGCATTTT.

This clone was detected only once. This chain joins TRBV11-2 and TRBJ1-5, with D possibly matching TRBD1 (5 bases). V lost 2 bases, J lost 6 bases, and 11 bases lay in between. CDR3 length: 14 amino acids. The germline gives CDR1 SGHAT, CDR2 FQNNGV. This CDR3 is CASSLSGPGQPQHF. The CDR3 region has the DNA TGTGCCAGCAGCTTATCAGGGCCGGGTCAGCCCCAGCATTTT.

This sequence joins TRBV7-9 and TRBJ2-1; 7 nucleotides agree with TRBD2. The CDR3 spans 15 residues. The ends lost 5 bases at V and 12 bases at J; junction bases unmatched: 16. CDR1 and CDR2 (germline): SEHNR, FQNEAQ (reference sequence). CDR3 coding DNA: TGTGCCAGCAGCCGTGAAAGGACTAGTCACACGGTGCAGTTCTTC. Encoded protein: CASSRERTSHTVQFF.

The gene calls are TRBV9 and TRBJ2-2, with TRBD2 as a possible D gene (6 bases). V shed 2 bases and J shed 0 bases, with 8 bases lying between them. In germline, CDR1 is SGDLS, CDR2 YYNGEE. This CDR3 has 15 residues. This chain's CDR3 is CASSVGTPNTGELFF. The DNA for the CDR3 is TGTGCCAGCAGCGTCGGGACTCCGAACACCGGGGAGCTGTTTTTT.

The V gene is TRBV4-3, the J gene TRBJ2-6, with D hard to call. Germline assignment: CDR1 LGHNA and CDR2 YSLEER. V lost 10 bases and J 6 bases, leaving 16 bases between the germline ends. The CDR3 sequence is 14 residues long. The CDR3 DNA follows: TGCGCCACGTCCCTGTCTACAGAGGCCAACGTCCTGACTTTC. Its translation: CATSLSTEANVLTF.

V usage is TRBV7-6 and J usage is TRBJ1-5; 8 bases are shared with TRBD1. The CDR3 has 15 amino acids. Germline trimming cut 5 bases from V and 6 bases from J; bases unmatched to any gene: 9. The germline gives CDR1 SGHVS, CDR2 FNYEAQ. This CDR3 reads CASSPRQGLRQPQHF. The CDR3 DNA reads TGTGCCAGCAGCCCCCGACAGGGGTTACGTCAGCCCCAGCATTTT. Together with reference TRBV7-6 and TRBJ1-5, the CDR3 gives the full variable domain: GAGVSQSPRYKVTKRGQDVALRCDPISGHVSLYWYRQALGQGPEFLTYFNYEAQQDKSGLPNDRFSAERPEGSISTLTIQRTEQRDSAMYRCASSPRQGLRQPQHFGDGTRLSIL.

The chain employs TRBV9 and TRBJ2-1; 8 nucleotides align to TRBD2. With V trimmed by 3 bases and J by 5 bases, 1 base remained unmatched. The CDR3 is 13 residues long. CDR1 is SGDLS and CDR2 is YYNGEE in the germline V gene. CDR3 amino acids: CASSGLAHNEQFF. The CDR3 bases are TGTGCCAGCAGCGGACTAGCGCACAATGAGCAGTTCTTC.

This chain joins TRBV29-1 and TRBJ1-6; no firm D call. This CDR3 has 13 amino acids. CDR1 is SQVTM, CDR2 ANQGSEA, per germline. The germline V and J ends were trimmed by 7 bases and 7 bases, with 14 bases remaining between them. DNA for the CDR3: TGCAGCGCCCTAACGGGGTGGAATTCACCCCTCCACTTT. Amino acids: CSALTGWNSPLHF.

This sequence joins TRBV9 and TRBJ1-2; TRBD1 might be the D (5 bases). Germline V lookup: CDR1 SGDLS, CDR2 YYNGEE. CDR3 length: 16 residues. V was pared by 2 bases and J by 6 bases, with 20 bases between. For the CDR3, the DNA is TGTGCCAGCAGCGTCGACACGGGGCCGCCGGGGGATGGCTACACCTTC. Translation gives CASSVDTGPPGDGYTF.

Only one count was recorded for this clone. The CDR3 sequence is CASSSEPSGNTIYF. DNA for the CDR3: TGTGCCAGCAGCTCGGAGCCCTCTGGAAACACCATATATTTT. The genes are TRBV7-3 and TRBJ1-3; D unclear. V lost 4 bases and J 0 bases, leaving 7 bases between the germline ends. Germline lookup yields CDR1 SGHTA and CDR2 FQGTGA. The CDR3 has 14 residues. Filled out from reference TRBV7-3 and TRBJ1-3, the complete variable domain reads GAGVSQTPSNKVTEKGKYVELRCDPISGHTALYWYRQSLGQGPEFLIYFQGTGAADDSGLPNDRFFAVRPEGSVSTLKIQRTERGDSAVYLCASSSEPSGNTIYFGEGSWLTVV.

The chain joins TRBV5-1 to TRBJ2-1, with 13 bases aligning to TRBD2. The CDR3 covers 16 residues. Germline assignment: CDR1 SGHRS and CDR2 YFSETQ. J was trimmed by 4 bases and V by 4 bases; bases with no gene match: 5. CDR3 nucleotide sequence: TGCGCCAGCAGCCACGGGACTAGCGGGAATTACAATGAGCAGTTCTTC. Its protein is CASSHGTSGNYNEQFF.

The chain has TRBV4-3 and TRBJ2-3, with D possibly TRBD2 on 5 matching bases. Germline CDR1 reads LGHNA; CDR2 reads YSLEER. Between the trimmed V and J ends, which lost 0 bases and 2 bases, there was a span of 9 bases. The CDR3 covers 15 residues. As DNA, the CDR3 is TGCGCCAGCAGCCAAGAGAGGGAACTCACAGATACGCAGTATTTT. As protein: CASSQERELTDTQYF.

The CDR3 reads CASSWAITDYEQYF. The DNA for the CDR3 is TGTGCCAGTAGTTGGGCAATTACGGACTACGAGCAGTACTTC. The rearrangement uses TRBV19 and TRBJ2-7, with D unclear. This CDR3 region has 14 residues. Germline V CDR1 and CDR2: LNHDA, SQIVND (reference sequence). Trimming cost V 5 bases and J 3 bases, with 14 bases left between them.

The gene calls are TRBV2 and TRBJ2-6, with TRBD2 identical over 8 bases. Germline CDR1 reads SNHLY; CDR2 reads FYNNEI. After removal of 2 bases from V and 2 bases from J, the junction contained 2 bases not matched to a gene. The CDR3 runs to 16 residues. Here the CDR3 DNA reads TGTGCCAGCAGTGAAACGGGGGGGGCTGGGGCCAACGTCCTGACTTTC. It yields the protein CASSETGGAGANVLTF.

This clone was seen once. The CDR3 sequence is CATSDHQANYGYTF. As DNA, the CDR3 is TGTGCCACCAGTGATCATCAGGCCAACTATGGCTACACCTTC. V usage is TRBV24-1 and J usage is TRBJ1-2; D ambiguous. V lost 3 bases and J 2 bases, leaving 9 bases between the germline ends. Germline-derived CDR1 and CDR2 are KGHDR and SFDVKD. This CDR3 region has 14 residues.

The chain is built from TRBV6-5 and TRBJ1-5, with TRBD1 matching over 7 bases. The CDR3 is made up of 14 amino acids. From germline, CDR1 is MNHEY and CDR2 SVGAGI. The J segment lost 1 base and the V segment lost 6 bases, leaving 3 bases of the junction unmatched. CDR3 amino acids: CASSRQGSNQPQHF. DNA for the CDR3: TGTGCCAGCAGCCGACAGGGAAGCAATCAGCCCCAGCATTTT.

CDR3 DNA: TGTGCCAGTACTACCCAGGGGAATCAGCCCCAGCATTTT. Its protein is CASTTQGNQPQHF. This chain uses TRBV19 with TRBJ1-5; a weak D match, TRBD1 (6 bases). Per the germline V gene, CDR1 is LNHDA and CDR2 is SQIVND (reference sequence). This CDR3 spans 13 amino acids. The V and J ends lost 7 bases and 4 bases respectively, with 11 bases between them.

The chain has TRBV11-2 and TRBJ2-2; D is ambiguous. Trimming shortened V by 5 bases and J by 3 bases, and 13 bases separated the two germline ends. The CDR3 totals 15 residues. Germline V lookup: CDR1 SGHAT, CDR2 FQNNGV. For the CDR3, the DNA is TGTGCCAGCAGCCTCGGTCAGGCCTACACCGGGGAGCTGTTTTTT. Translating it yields CASSLGQAYTGELFF. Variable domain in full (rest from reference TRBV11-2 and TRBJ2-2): EAGVAQSPRYKIIEKRQSVAFWCNPISGHATLYWYQQILGQGPKLLIQFQNNGVVDDSQLPKDRFSAERLKGVDSTLKIQPAKLEDSAVYLCASSLGQAYTGELFFGEGSRLTVL.

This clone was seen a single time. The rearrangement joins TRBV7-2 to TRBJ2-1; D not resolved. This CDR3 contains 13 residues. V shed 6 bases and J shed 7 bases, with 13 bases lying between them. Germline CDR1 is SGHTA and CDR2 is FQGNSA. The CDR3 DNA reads TGTGCCAGCAGACGCACGGTAGTGAATGAGCAGTTCTTC. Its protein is CASRRTVVNEQFF.

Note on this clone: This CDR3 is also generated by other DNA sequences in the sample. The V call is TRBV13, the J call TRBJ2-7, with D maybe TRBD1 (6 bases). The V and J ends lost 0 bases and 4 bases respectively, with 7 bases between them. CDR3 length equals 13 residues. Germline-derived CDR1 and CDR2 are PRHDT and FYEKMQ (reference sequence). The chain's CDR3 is CASSLGQGYEQYF. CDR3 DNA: TGTGCCAGCAGCTTAGGACAGGGATACGAGCAGTACTTC.

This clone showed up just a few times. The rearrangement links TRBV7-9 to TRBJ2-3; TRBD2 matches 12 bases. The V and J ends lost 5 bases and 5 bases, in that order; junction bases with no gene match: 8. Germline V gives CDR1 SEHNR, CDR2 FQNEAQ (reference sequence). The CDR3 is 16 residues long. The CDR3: CASSHRLAGVRDTQYF. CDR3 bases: TGTGCCAGCAGCCATAGACTAGCGGGAGTGCGAGATACGCAGTATTTT.

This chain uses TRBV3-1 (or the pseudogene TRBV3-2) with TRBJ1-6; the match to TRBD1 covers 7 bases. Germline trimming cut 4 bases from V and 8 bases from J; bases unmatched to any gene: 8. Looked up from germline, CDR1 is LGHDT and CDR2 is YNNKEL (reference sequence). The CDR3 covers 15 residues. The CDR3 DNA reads TGTGCCAGCAGCCCCCGGCAGGGGGGAGATTCACCCCTCCACTTT. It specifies CASSPRQGGDSPLHF.

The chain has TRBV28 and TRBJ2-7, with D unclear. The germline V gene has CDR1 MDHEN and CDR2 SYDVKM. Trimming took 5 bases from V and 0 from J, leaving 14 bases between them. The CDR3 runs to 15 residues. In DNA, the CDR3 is TGTGCCAGCAGTAGTACCCTTAGGAGCTCCTACGAGCAGTACTTC. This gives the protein CASSSTLRSSYEQYF.